Presented here are 26 T cell receptor beta chains from one specimen sequenced in a study of blood T cell repertoires in COVID-19. The data were produced by immunoSEQ multiplex PCR, yet TCRdb's version contains in-frame clones alone and is incomplete. The sample has more than 85,000 clones; 88% are singletons. Sample: peripheral blood. These receptors were collected from a man over 45 with COVID-19, enrolled during active disease.

This clone occurred a few times. V usage is TRBV5-1 and J usage is TRBJ1-3; D is undetermined. Trimming stripped 1 base from V and 0 bases from J, with 5 bases between. The germline CDR1 and CDR2 sequences are SGHRS and YFSETQ. The CDR3 runs 14 residues. This CDR3 reads CASSLSNSGNTIYF. As DNA, the CDR3 is TGCGCCAGCAGCTTGTCCAACTCTGGAAACACCATATATTTT.

This clone was seen once. The chain combines TRBV11-2 with TRBJ2-1; a weak D match, TRBD1 (6 bases). Trimming pared 2 bases from V and 4 bases from J, leaving 12 bases between. Germline values: CDR1 SGHAT, CDR2 FQNNGV. CDR3 length: 15 residues. Written as DNA, the CDR3 is TGTGCCAGCAGCTTACAGGACAGTGGATACAATGAGCAGTTCTTC. Protein product: CASSLQDSGYNEQFF. The full variable domain, completed using reference TRBV11-2 and TRBJ2-1, is EAGVAQSPRYKIIEKRQSVAFWCNPISGHATLYWYQQILGQGPKLLIQFQNNGVVDDSQLPKDRFSAERLKGVDSTLKIQPAKLEDSAVYLCASSLQDSGYNEQFFGPGTRLTVL.

This clone ranks as medium-sized (0.01 to 0.1%). The chain combines TRBV6-4 with TRBJ2-3, with 10 positions matching TRBD2. This CDR3 has 19 residues. With 0 bases clipped from V and 3 bases from J, the junction kept 12 bases outside the gene matches. Germline CDR1 MRHNA, CDR2 SNTAGT. The CDR3 DNA reads TGTGCCAGCAGTGACTCGAAAACGAGCGGGGGGGCCGGAACAGATACGCAGTATTTT. Translated, it gives CASSDSKTSGGAGTDTQYF.

The chain combines TRBV19 with TRBJ1-1; D is ambiguous. CDR3 length: 13 amino acids. Between the trimmed V and J ends, which lost 2 bases and 2 bases, there was a span of 6 bases. Per the germline V gene, CDR1 is LNHDA and CDR2 is SQIVND (reference sequence). The chain's CDR3 is CASSIQVNTEAFF. CDR3 in DNA: TGTGCCAGTAGTATACAGGTTAACACTGAAGCTTTCTTT.

This clone is a singleton in its sample. The chain is built from TRBV20-1 and TRBJ2-7; 11 positions agree with TRBD1. In germline, CDR1 is DFQATT, CDR2 SNEGSKA (reference sequence). This CDR3 contains 14 residues. The V and J ends lost 3 bases and 5 bases, in that order; junction bases with no gene match: 6. The CDR3 here is CSASSRGQGDEQYF. The CDR3 DNA follows: TGCAGTGCTAGTTCCCGGGGACAGGGGGACGAGCAGTACTTC.

This chain uses TRBV18 with TRBJ1-1; 7 bases are shared with TRBD1. Per the germline V gene, CDR1 is KGHSH and CDR2 is LQKENI. This CDR3 comprises 15 residues. V was pared by 3 bases and J by 1 base, with 5 bases of the junction left unmatched. The DNA of the CDR3 is TGTGCCAGCTCACCCCCGGGACAGCAGAACACTGAAGCTTTCTTT. Its translation is CASSPPGQQNTEAFF.

The rearrangement links TRBV13 to TRBJ2-7, with D possibly TRBD1 on 6 matching bases. V lost 5 bases, J lost 3 bases, and 14 bases lay in between. This CDR3 comprises 14 residues. Germline V gives CDR1 PRHDT, CDR2 FYEKMQ (reference sequence). CDR3 amino acids: CASSKYRVNYEQYF. The CDR3 nucleotides are TGTGCCAGCAGCAAATACAGGGTAAACTACGAGCAGTACTTC.

The chain has TRBV19 and TRBJ1-5, with a tentative D call TRBD1 (6 bases). The CDR3 is made up of 15 amino acids. V lost 6 bases to trimming and J lost 5 bases, with 17 bases between them. In germline, CDR1 is LNHDA, CDR2 SQIVND (reference sequence). CDR3 loop: CASRKQGFVDQPQHF. The CDR3 DNA reads as TGTGCCAGTAGGAAACAGGGTTTCGTTGATCAGCCCCAGCATTTT.

The V and J genes are TRBV19 and TRBJ2-6, with 9 bases identical to TRBD1. Germline values: CDR1 LNHDA, CDR2 SQIVND (reference sequence). The CDR3 loop spans 20 amino acids. V lost 4 bases and J lost 0; bases outside the gene matches: 13. The CDR3 nucleotides are TGTGCCAGTAGTACGAAAAATAGGACAGGGGTTCCCTCTGGGGCCAACGTCCTGACTTTC. This encodes CASSTKNRTGVPSGANVLTF.

This clone was detected once. CDR3: CASSGSRQGLQGYTF. In DNA, the CDR3 is TGTGCCAGCAGTGGGTCCCGACAGGGGCTTCAGGGCTACACCTTC. This chain connects TRBV6-4 to TRBJ1-2, with 8 bases fitting TRBD1. The CDR3 loop spans 15 amino acids. Germline V gene lookup returns CDR1 MRHNA and CDR2 SNTAGT. V dropped 4 bases and J dropped 8; count of bases not matched to a gene: 12.

The chain is built from TRBV20-1 and TRBJ1-5; 7 bases are a match to TRBD1. Germline V lookup: CDR1 DFQATT, CDR2 SNEGSKA (reference sequence). The CDR3 spans 14 residues. Trimming at V came to 3 bases and at J to 2 bases, leaving 4 bases not matched to a gene. CDR3 in DNA: TGCAGTGCTAGTAGACAGGGTGGCAATCAGCCCCAGCATTTT. Translated, it gives CSASRQGGNQPQHF.

The CDR3 spells CASSVVWGAGELFF. The CDR3 DNA is TGTGCCAGCAGCGTAGTCTGGGGCGCCGGGGAGCTGTTTTTT. The V gene is TRBV9, the J gene TRBJ2-2; perhaps TRBD1 as D (5 bases). This CDR3 contains 14 residues. Germline V lookup: CDR1 SGDLS, CDR2 YYNGEE. V shed 0 bases and J shed 6 bases, with 9 bases lying between them. Full variable domain (outside the CDR3, taken from reference TRBV9 and TRBJ2-2): DSGVTQTPKHLITATGQRVTLRCSPRSGDLSVYWYQQSLDQGLQFLIQYYNGEERAKGNILERFSAQQFPDLHSELNLSSLELGDSALYFCASSVVWGAGELFFGEGSRLTVL.

The J gene is TRBJ2-5, the V gene TRBV5-4, with 8 nucleotides matching TRBD1. The V gene's germline CDR1 is SGHNT and CDR2 YYREEE (reference sequence). V shed 4 bases and J 4 bases; nucleotides not matched to a gene: 6. The CDR3 length is 14 residues. The CDR3 reads CASSPTGVPETQYF. CDR3 nucleotide sequence: TGTGCCAGCAGCCCGACAGGGGTCCCAGAGACCCAGTACTTC.

The chain uses TRBV6-5 and TRBJ1-5; TRBD1 agrees at 7 bases. This CDR3 is 15 amino acids long. Germline V lookup: CDR1 MNHEY, CDR2 SVGAGI. Trimming at V came to 6 bases and at J to 6 bases, leaving 11 bases not matched to a gene. In nucleotides, the CDR3 is TGTGCCAGCAGCAGTACCGGGACAGCGGGTCAGCCCCAGCATTTT. Translation gives CASSSTGTAGQPQHF.

The chain has TRBV18 and TRBJ2-2; D perhaps matches TRBD1 (5 bases). Germline V gene lookup returns CDR1 KGHSH and CDR2 LQKENI. V gave up 2 bases and J gave up 6 bases, with 13 bases separating them. The CDR3 loop spans 15 amino acids. This CDR3 is CASSPASRVAGELFF. The CDR3, as DNA: TGTGCCAGCTCACCAGCGTCCAGGGTGGCCGGGGAGCTGTTTTTT. The full variable domain, in which reference TRBV18 and TRBJ2-2 provide the parts outside the CDR3, is NAGVMQNPRHLVRRRGQEARLRCSPMKGHSHVYWYRQLPEEGLKFMVYLQKENIIDESGMPKERFSAEFPKEGPSILRIQQVVRGDSAAYFCASSPASRVAGELFFGEGSRLTVL.

The chain recombines TRBV3-1 (or the pseudogene TRBV3-2) with TRBJ2-7, with D uncertain. CDR1 is LGHDT and CDR2 is YNNKEL in the germline V gene (reference sequence). The CDR3 is made up of 15 amino acids. The V gene lost 4 bases and the J gene lost 0 bases, with 13 bases spanning the gap. In DNA form, the CDR3 reads TGTGCCAGCAGCCGTCGAGCTGCGTACTCCTACGAGCAGTACTTC. Amino acid sequence: CASSRRAAYSYEQYF.

This clone was recorded once. The chain carries TRBV5-1 and TRBJ1-1; D might be TRBD1 (5 bases). The germline gives CDR1 SGHRS, CDR2 YFSETQ. The CDR3 sequence is 15 residues long. The germline V and J ends were trimmed by 0 bases and 5 bases, with 14 bases remaining between them. This CDR3 reads CASSLASFGGTEAFF. CDR3 in DNA: TGCGCCAGCAGCTTGGCTTCCTTCGGGGGAACTGAAGCTTTCTTT. Drawing the rest from reference TRBV5-1 and TRBJ1-1, the complete variable domain is KAGVTQTPRYLIKTRGQQVTLSCSPISGHRSVSWYQQTPGQGLQFLFEYFSETQRNKGNFPGRFSGRQFSNSRSEMNVSTLELGDSALYLCASSLASFGGTEAFFGQGTRLTVV.

This sequence joins TRBV7-2 and TRBJ2-2, with 8 bases matching TRBD2. The CDR3 consists of 16 residues. Germline-derived CDR1 and CDR2 are SGHTA and FQGNSA. J was trimmed by 4 bases and V by 1 base; bases with no gene match: 5. In nucleotides, the CDR3 is TGTGCCAGCAGCTTAGTCGGGGGGGCGGTCACCGGGGAGCTGTTTTTT. Translating gives CASSLVGGAVTGELFF.

The chain has TRBV5-1 and TRBJ2-6, with unresolved D. Germline V CDR1 and CDR2: SGHRS, YFSETQ. V dropped 0 bases and J dropped 2 bases, with 6 bases sitting between them. CDR3 length: 15 residues. Here the CDR3 DNA reads TGCGCCAGCAGCTTGGATCTCGCTGGGGCCAACGTCCTGACTTTC. Protein: CASSLDLAGANVLTF.

This chain links TRBV30 with TRBJ1-2, with 11 bases that match TRBD1. The ends lost 2 bases at V and 6 bases at J; junction bases unmatched: 8. CDR1 and CDR2 (germline): GTSNPN, SVGIG (reference sequence). The length of the CDR3 is 15 residues. CDR3 sequence (DNA): TGTGCCTGGAGTCCCCGGGACAGGGGGTTCAATGGCTACACCTTC. This translates into CAWSPRDRGFNGYTF.

The chain uses TRBV9 and TRBJ1-1; D is perhaps TRBD1 (5 bases). There are 15 residues in the CDR3. Germline CDR1 SGDLS, CDR2 YYNGEE. Trimming left V 0 bases short and J 3 bases short, with 12 bases between. The DNA of the CDR3 is TGTGCCAGCAGCGTAGGGGGGGATCCGTACACTGAAGCTTTCTTT. It codes for CASSVGGDPYTEAFF.

The chain links TRBV7-6 to TRBJ2-1; the D gene is possibly TRBD1 (6 bases). With 5 bases removed from V and 9 bases from J, the gap between germline ends came to 20 bases. This CDR3 spans 15 amino acids. Germline V gene sequence: CDR1 SGHVS, CDR2 FNYEAQ. CDR3 DNA: TGTGCCAGCAGCCGGGAACGAACAGGGTTGAGTGAGCAGTTCTTC. Its protein product is CASSRERTGLSEQFF.

This rearrangement joins TRBV7-3 to TRBJ2-1, with TRBD1 identical over 8 bases. The CDR3 loop spans 14 amino acids. V lost 3 bases to trimming and J lost 3 bases; unmatched junction nucleotides: 1. Germline loops: CDR1 SGHTA, CDR2 FQGTGA. In DNA, the CDR3 is TGTGCCAGCAGCTTTGGGACAGGCTACAATGAGCAGTTCTTC. This sequence encodes CASSFGTGYNEQFF.

The chain links TRBV6-5 to TRBJ1-3; D is possibly TRBD1 (5 bases). V lost 4 bases, J lost 8 bases, and 12 bases lay in between. The CDR3 has 13 amino acids. The germline CDR1 and CDR2 sequences are MNHEY and SVGAGI. The CDR3 nucleotides are TGTGCCAGCAGTTCGTCAGGGTTTTACACCATATATTTT. The encoded protein is CASSSSGFYTIYF.

This chain joins TRBV9 and TRBJ1-4; maybe TRBD1 (5 bases). This CDR3 spans 13 amino acids. From germline, CDR1 is SGDLS and CDR2 YYNGEE. The germline V and J ends were trimmed by 3 bases and 12 bases, with 15 bases remaining between them. The chain's CDR3 is CASSGQGYGELFF. Written as DNA, the CDR3 is TGTGCCAGCAGCGGGCAGGGTTATGGGGAACTGTTTTTT.

V is TRBV19 and J is TRBJ2-3; 8 nucleotides match TRBD2. The CDR3 is made up of 16 amino acids. CDR1 LNHDA and CDR2 SQIVND come from the germline V gene (reference sequence). The V and J ends lost 4 bases and 5 bases, in that order; junction bases with no gene match: 11. CDR3 coding DNA: TGTGCCAGTAGTACCCTGGCGGGGGGCCGAGGAGATACGCAGTATTTT. Translated, it gives CASSTLAGGRGDTQYF.